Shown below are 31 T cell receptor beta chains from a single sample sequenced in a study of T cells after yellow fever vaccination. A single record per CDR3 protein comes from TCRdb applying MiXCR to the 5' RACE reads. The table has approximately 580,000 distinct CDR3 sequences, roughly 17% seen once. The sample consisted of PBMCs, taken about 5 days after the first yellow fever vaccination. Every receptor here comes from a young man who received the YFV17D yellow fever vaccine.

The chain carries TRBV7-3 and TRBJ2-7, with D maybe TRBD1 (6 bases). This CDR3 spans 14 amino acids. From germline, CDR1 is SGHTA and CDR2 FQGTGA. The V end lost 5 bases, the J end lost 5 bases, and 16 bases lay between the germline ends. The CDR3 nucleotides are TGTGCCAGCAGCCCCCCCGGTGGGGGCGACGAGCAGTACTTC. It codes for CASSPPGGGDEQYF.

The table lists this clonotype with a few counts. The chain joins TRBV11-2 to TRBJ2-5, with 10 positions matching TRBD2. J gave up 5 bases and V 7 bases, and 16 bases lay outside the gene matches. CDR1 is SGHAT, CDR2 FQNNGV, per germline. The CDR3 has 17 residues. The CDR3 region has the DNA TGTGCCAGCAAAATCAGTCCGGTAGCGGGGGGCGGCGAGACCCAGTACTTC. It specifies CASKISPVAGGGETQYF. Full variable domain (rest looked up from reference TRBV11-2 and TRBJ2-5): EAGVAQSPRYKIIEKRQSVAFWCNPISGHATLYWYQQILGQGPKLLIQFQNNGVVDDSQLPKDRFSAERLKGVDSTLKIQPAKLEDSAVYLCASKISPVAGGGETQYFGPGTRLLVL.

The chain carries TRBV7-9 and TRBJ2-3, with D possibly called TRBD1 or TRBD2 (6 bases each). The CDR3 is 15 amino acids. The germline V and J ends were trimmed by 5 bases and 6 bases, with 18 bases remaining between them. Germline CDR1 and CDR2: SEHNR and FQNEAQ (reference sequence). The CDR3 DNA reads TGTGCCAGCAGCGAGGGGGGTCGGAGAGGGGATACGCAGTATTTT. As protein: CASSEGGRRGDTQYF. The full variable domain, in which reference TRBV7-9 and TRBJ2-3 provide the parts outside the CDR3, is DTGVSQNPRHKITKRGQNVTFRCDPISEHNRLYWYRQTLGQGPEFLTYFQNEAQLEKSRLLSDRFSAERPKGSFSTLEIQRTEQGDSAMYLCASSEGGRRGDTQYFGPGTRLTVL.

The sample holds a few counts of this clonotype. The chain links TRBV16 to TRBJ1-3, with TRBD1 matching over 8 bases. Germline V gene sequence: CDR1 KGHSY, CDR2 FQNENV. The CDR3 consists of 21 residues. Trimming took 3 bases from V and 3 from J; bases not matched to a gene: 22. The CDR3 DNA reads TGTGCCAGCAGCCAGTCCTTGGCAGGGGGCCTTCGGGTCTTCTTTGGAAACACCATATATTTT. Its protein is CASSQSLAGGLRVFFGNTIYF.

The CDR3: CASSLTAGLAYNKYF. The CDR3 bases are TGTGCCAGCAGCTTAACGGCGGGACTAGCGTACAACAAGTACTTC. V is TRBV7-2 and J is TRBJ2-7; 10 bases line up with TRBD2. Germline V gives CDR1 SGHTA, CDR2 FQGNSA. Germline trimming cut 2 bases from V and 11 bases from J; bases unmatched to any gene: 12. CDR3 length: 15 amino acids. Complete variable domain (other parts from reference TRBV7-2 and TRBJ2-7): GAGVSQSPSNKVTEKGKDVELRCDPISGHTALYWYRQSLGQGLEFLIYFQGNSAPDKSGLPSDRFSAERTGGSVSTLTIQRTQQEDSAVYLCASSLTAGLAYNKYFGPGTRLTVT.

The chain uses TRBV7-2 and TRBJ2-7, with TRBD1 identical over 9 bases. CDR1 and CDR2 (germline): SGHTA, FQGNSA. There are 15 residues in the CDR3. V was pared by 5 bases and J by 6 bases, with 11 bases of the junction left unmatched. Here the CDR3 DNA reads TGTGCCAGCAGCACCAATCTCGGGACAGGGATCGAGCAGTACTTC. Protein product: CASSTNLGTGIEQYF.

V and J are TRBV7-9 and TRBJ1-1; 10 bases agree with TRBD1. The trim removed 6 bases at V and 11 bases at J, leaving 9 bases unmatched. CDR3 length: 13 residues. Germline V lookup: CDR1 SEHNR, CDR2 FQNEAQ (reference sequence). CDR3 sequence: CASRPRQGATAFF. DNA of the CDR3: TGTGCCAGCAGGCCTCGACAGGGGGCAACCGCTTTCTTT.

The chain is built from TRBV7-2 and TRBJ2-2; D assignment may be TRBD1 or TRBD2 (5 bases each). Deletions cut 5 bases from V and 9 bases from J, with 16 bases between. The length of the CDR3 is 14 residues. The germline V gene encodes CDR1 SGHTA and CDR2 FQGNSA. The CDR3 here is CASSREPGTRELFF. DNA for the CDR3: TGTGCCAGCAGCCGAGAACCGGGGACCCGGGAGCTGTTTTTT.

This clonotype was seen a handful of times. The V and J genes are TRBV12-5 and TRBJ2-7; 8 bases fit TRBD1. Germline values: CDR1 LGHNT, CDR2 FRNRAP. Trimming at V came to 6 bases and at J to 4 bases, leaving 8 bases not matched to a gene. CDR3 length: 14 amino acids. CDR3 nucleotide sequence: TGTGCTAGTGGCACCGGGACAGGACCTTACGAGCAGTACTTC. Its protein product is CASGTGTGPYEQYF.

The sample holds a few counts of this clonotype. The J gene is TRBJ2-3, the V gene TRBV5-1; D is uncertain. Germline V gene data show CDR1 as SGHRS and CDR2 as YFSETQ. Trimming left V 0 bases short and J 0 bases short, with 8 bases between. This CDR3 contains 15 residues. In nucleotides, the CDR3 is TGCGCCAGCAGCTTGGCAAGTTCTAGCACAGATACGCAGTATTTT. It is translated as CASSLASSSTDTQYF. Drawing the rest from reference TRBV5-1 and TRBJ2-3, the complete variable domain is KAGVTQTPRYLIKTRGQQVTLSCSPISGHRSVSWYQQTPGQGLQFLFEYFSETQRNKGNFPGRFSGRQFSNSRSEMNVSTLELGDSALYLCASSLASSSTDTQYFGPGTRLTVL.

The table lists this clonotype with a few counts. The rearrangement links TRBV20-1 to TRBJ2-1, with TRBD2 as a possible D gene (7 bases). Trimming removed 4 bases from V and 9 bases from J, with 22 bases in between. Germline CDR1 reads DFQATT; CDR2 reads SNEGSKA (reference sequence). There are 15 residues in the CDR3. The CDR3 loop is CSATKTIGGPGEQFF. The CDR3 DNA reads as TGCAGTGCTACCAAGACGATCGGGGGGCCGGGTGAGCAGTTCTTC.

CDR3 residues: CASSPDSNNEQFF. The CDR3, as DNA: TGTGCCAGCAGCCCGGACAGTAACAATGAGCAGTTCTTC. V usage is TRBV7-9 and J usage is TRBJ2-1; D perhaps matches TRBD1 (6 bases). The CDR3 length is 13 residues. Trimming took off 5 bases at V and 5 bases at J, with 10 bases between the two ends. In germline, CDR1 is SEHNR, CDR2 FQNEAQ (reference sequence).

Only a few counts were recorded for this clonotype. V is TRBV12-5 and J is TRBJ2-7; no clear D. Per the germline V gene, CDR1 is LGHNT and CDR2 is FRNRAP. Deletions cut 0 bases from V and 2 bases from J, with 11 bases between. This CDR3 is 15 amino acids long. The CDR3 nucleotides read TGTGCTAGTGGTTTGGTGGCAGGCAGAACCTACGAGCAGTACTTC. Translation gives CASGLVAGRTYEQYF. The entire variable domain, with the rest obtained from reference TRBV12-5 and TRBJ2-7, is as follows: DARVTQTPRHKVTEMGQEVTMRCQPILGHNTVFWYRQTMMQGLELLAYFRNRAPLDDSGMPKDRFSAEMPDATLATLKIQPSEPRDSAVYFCASGLVAGRTYEQYFGPGTRLTVT.

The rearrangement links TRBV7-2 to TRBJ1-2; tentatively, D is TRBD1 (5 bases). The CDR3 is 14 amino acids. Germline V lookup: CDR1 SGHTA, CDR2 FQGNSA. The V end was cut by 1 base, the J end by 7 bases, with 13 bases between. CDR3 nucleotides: TGTGCCAGCAGCTTAGACCAGGGTCGAACTGGCTACACCTTC. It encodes CASSLDQGRTGYTF.

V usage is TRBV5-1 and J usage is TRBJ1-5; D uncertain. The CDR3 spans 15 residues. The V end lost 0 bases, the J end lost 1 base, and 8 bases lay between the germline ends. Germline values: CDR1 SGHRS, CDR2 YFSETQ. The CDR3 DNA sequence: TGCGCCAGCAGCTTGGATGGCGTAAGCAATCAGCCCCAGCATTTT. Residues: CASSLDGVSNQPQHF.

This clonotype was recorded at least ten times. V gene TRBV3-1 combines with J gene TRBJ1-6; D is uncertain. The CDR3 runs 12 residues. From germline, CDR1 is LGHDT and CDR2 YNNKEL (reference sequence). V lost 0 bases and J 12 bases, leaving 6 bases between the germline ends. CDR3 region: CASSQESLPLHF. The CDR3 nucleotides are TGTGCCAGCAGCCAAGAAAGTTTACCCCTCCACTTT.

The CDR3, as DNA: TGCAGTGCTAGAGGAGGACAGGGCAATCAGCCCCAGCATTTT. Residues: CSARGGQGNQPQHF. The chain joins TRBV20-1 to TRBJ1-5; 7 bases line up with TRBD1. V lost 1 base and J lost 2; bases outside the gene matches: 2. Germline CDR1 and CDR2: DFQATT and SNEGSKA (reference sequence). This CDR3 region has 14 residues.

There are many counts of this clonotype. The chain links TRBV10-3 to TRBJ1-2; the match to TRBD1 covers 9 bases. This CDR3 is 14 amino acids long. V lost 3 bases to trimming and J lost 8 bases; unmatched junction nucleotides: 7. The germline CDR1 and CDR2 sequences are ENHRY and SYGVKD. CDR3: CAISDEGTGRGYTF. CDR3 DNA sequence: TGTGCCATCAGTGATGAGGGGACAGGGAGAGGCTACACCTTC.

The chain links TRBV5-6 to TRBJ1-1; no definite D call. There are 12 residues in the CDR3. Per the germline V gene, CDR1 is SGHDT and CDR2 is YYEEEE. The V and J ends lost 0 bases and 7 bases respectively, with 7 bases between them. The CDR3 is CASSLAADEAFF. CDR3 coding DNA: TGTGCCAGCAGCTTGGCCGCTGATGAAGCTTTCTTT.

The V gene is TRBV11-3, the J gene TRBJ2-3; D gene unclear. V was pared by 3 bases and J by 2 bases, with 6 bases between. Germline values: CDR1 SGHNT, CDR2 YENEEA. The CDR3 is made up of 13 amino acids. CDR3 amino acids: CASSFGVTDTQYF. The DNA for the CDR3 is TGTGCCAGCAGCTTTGGGGTCACAGATACGCAGTATTTT.

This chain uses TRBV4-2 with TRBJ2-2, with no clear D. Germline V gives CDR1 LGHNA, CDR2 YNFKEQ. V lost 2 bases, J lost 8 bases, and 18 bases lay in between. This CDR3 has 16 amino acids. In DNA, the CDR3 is TGTGCCAGCAGCCAACGCGAGTTGACAATCAAAGGGGAGCTGTTTTTT. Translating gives CASSQRELTIKGELFF.

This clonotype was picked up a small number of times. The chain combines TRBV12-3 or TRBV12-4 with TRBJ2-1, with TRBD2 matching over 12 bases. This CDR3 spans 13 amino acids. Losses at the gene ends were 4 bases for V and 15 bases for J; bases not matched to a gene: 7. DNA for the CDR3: TGTGCCAGCAGTTCACTAGCGGGGGGCTCCGGGTTCTTC. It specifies CASSSLAGGSGFF.

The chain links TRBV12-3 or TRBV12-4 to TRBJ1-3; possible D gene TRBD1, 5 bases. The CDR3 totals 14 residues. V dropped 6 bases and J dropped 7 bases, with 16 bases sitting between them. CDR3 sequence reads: CASRPGTIWNTIYF. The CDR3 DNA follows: TGTGCCAGCAGACCCGGGACGATCTGGAACACCATATATTTT.

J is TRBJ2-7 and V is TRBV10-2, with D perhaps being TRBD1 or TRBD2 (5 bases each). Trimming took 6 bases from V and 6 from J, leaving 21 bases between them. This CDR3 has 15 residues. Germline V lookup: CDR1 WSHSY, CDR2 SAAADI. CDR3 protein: CASSHGTSLVAEQYV. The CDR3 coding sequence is TGCGCCAGCAGCCACGGGACCTCCCTGGTCGCCGAGCAGTACGTC.

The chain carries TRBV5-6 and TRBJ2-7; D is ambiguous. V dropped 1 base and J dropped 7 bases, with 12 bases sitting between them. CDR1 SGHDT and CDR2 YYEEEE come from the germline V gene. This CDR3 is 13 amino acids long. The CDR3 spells CASSLRQAQEQYF. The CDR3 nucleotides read TGTGCCAGCAGCTTGCGACAAGCGCAAGAGCAGTACTTC.

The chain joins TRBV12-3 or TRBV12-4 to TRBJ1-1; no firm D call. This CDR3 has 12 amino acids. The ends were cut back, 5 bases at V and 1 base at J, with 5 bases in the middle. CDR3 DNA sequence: TGTGCCAGCAGTCAATGGAACACTGAAGCTTTCTTT. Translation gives CASSQWNTEAFF.

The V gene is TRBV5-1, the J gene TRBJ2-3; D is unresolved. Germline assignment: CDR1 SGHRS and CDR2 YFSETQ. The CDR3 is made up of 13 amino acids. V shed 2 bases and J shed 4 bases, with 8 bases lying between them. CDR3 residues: CASSFWTADTQYF. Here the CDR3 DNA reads TGCGCCAGCAGCTTTTGGACGGCAGATACGCAGTATTTT.

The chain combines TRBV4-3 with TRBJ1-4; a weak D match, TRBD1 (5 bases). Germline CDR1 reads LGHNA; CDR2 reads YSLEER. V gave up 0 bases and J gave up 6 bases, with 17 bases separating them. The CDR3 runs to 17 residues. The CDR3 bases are TGCGCCAGCAGCCAAGATATCCTCACAGGATTGGATGAAAAACTGTTTTTT. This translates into CASSQDILTGLDEKLFF.

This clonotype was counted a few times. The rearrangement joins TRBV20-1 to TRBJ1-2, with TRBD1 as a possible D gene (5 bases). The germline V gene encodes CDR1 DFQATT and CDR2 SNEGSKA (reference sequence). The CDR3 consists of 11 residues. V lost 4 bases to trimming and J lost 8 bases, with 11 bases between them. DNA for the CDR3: TGCAGTGCTATGGGGGGAATGGGCTACACCTTC. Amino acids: CSAMGGMGYTF.

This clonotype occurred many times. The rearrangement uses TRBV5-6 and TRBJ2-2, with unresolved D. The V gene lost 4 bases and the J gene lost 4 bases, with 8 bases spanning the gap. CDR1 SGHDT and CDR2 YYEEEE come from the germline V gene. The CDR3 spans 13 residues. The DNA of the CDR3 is TGTGCCAGCAGCCCTTTTATCACCGGGGAGCTGTTTTTT. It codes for CASSPFITGELFF.

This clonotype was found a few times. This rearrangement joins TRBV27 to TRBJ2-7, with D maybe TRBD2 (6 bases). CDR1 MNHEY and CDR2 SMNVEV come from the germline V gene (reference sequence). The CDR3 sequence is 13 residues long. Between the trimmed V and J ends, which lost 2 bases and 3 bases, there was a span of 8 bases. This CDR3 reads CASSLTGVYEQYF. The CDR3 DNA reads TGTGCCAGCAGTTTAACGGGGGTCTACGAGCAGTACTTC.